Here is one TCR beta chain with its context. The antigen is not known. The sample belongs to a study of TIL therapy for anti-PD-1-resistant metastatic lung cancer. Study-wide background: Tumor harvest preceded PD-1/PD-L1 blockade, followed by nivolumab treatment. Study-wide points: TIL clonotype persistence in blood showed no apparent association with response.

Time point denoted: pre-treatment sample, taken before nivolumab and TIL therapy. Enrollment ran from 2017 to early 2020. This was the immunoSEQ v3 assay. Survey-level samples got approximately 2.1 million read pairs; deep-level samples got roughly 5-6 million. Sequenced by immunoSEQ multiplex PCR; TCRdb stores in-frame clones only, minus some. The repertoire holds around 50,000 clones, with around four fifths as singletons. The sequencing here drew on blood, taken at baseline. The TCR was taken from a person between 30 and 80 years old with non-small cell lung cancer.

CDR3 DNA sequence: TGTGCCAGCAGTGAAGGGCCCTTGGATACGCAGTATTTT. Encoded protein: CASSEGPLDTQYF. This rearrangement joins TRBV6-1 to TRBJ2-3, with no clear D. Trimming pared 1 base from V and 6 bases from J, leaving 8 bases between. The CDR3 is made up of 13 amino acids. Germline CDR1 and CDR2: MNHNS and SASEGT.